The T cell receptor beta chain under discussion was sequenced for a study of blood T cell repertoires in COVID-19. Study in general: COVID-19 samples collected from the United States, Italy and Spain covered acute and convalescent phases.

Methods used by the authors: Nucleated cell counts were estimated from reference gene primer amplification. Sequencing used immunoSEQ multiplex PCR; TCRdb keeps in-frame clones, though not all of them. V, J and clone size derive from that table, while D and trimming were established from the DNA sequence. The sample yields about 160,000 clones, 80% to 85% seen once. This clone was picked up a small number of times. The CDR3 has 14 amino acids. CDR1 SGHVS and CDR2 FQNEAQ come from the germline V gene. V was trimmed by 0 bases and J by 7 bases, leaving 10 bases between them. This TCR was sampled from a woman aged 60 to 75 with acute or convalescent COVID-19. The chain uses TRBV7-8 and TRBJ1-5; no reliable D call. The sample comprised peripheral blood. As DNA, the CDR3 is TGTGCCAGCAGCTTAGCGACGGGAGGCCAGCCCCAGCATTTT. As protein: CASSLATGGQPQHF.